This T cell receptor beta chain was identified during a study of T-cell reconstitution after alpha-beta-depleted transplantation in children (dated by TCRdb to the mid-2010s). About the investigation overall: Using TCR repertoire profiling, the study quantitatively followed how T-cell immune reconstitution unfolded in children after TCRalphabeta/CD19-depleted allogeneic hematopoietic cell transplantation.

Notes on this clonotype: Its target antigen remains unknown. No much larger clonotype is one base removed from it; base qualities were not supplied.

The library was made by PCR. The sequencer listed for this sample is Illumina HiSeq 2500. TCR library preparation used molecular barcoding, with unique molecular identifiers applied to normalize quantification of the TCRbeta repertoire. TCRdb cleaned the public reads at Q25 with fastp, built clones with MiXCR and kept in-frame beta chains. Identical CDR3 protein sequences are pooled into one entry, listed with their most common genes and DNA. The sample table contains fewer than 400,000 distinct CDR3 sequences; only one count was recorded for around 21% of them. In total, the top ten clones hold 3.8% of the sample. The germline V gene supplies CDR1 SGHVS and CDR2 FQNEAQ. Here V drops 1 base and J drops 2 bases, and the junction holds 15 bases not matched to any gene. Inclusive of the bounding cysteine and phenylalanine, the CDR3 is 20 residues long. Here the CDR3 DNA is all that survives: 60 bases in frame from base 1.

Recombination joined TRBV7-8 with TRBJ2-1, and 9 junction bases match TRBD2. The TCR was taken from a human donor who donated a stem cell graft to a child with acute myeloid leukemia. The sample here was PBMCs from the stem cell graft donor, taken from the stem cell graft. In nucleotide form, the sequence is TGTGCCAGCAGCTTAGGGCTCGGTAGCGGGAGCGACTGGGCCTACAATGAGCAGTTCTTC. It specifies CASSLGLGSGSDWAYNEQFF.